This T cell receptor (beta chain) was captured in a study of T cell responses to AZD1222 COVID-19 vaccine. Libraries were prepared by immunoSEQ multiplex PCR; TCRdb keeps only in-frame clonotypes and omits some of them. The data hold just over 150,000 clones, with 88% observed a single time. Germline values: CDR1 MNHEY, CDR2 SVGAGI. The V segment lost 5 bases and the J segment 4 bases; nucleotides outside the gene matches: 5. The CDR3 spans 14 residues. The clonotype was recovered from an adult who had recovered from COVID-19. The chain uses TRBV6-5 and TRBJ2-3; 8 positions match TRBD1. The source was peripheral blood, collected after recovery from COVID-19. The CDR3 region is CASSQGAWSDTQYF. The DNA for the CDR3 is TGTGCCAGCAGTCAGGGGGCCTGGTCAGATACGCAGTATTTT.